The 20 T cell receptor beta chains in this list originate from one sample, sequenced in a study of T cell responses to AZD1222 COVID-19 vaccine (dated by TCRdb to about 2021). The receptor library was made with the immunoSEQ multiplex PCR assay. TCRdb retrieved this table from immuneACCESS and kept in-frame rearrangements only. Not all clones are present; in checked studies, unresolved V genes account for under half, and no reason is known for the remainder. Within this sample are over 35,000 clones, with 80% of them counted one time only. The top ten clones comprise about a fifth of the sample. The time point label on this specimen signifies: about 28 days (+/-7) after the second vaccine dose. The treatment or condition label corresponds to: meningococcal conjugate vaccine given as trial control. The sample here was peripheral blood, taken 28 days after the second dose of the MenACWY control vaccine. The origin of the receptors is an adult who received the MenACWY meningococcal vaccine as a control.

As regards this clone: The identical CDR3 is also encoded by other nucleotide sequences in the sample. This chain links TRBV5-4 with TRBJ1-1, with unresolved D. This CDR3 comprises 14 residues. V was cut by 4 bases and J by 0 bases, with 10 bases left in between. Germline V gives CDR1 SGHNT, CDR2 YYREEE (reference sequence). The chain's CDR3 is CASSPGRVNTEAFF. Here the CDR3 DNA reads TGTGCCAGCAGCCCCGGACGCGTGAACACTGAAGCTTTCTTT.

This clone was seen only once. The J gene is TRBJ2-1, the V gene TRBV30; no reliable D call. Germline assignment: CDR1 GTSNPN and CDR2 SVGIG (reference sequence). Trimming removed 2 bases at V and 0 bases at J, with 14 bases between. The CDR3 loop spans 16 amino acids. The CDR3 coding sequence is TGTGCCTGGAGTTTATCTTCCGGCAGCTCCTACAATGAGCAGTTCTTC. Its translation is CAWSLSSGSSYNEQFF.

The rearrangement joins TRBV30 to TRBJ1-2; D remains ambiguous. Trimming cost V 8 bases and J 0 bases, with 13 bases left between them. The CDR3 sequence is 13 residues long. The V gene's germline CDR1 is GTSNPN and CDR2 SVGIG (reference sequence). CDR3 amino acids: CARAVPPNYGYTF. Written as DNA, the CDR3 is TGTGCCCGGGCGGTGCCTCCTAACTATGGCTACACCTTC.

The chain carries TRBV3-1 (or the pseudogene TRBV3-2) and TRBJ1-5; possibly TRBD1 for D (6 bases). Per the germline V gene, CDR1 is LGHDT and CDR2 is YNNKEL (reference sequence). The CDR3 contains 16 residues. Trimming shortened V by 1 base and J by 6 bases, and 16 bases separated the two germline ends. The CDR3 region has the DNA TGTGCCAGCAGCCAAGGGATCGGGGGGGCTGGTCAGCCCCAGCATTTT. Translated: CASSQGIGGAGQPQHF.

The chain's CDR3 is CASSQAALSDEKLFF. The CDR3 bases are TGTGCCAGCAGCCAAGCGGCCCTATCAGATGAAAAACTGTTTTTT. The chain employs TRBV4-2 and TRBJ1-4; D is unclear. Germline CDR1 LGHNA, CDR2 YNFKEQ. Trimming shortened V by 1 base and J by 6 bases, and 12 bases separated the two germline ends. This CDR3 spans 15 amino acids.

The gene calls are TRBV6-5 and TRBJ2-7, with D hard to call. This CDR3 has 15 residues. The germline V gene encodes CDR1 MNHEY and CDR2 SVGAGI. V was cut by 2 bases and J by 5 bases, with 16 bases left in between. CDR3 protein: CASSYALQAVNEQYF. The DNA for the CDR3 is TGTGCCAGCAGTTACGCGCTTCAAGCTGTCAACGAGCAGTACTTC.

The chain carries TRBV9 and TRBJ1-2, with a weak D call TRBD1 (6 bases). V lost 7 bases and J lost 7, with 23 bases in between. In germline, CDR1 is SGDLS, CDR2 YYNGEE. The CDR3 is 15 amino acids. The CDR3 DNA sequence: TGTGCCAGCCTCTCTTCTCGGGGGCTGAGGAGTGGCTACACCTTC. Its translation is CASLSSRGLRSGYTF.

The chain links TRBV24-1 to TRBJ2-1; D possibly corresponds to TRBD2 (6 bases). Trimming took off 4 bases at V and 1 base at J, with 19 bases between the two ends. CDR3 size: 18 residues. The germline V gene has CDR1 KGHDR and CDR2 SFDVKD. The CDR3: CATSEPSGGVGSYNEQFF. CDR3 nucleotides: TGTGCCACCAGTGAGCCCTCCGGGGGAGTCGGGTCCTACAATGAGCAGTTCTTC.

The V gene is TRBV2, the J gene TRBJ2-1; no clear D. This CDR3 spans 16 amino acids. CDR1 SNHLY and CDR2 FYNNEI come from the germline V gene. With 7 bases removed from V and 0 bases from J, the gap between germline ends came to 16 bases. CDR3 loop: CASTRNQASSYNEQFF. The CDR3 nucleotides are TGTGCCAGCACAAGAAACCAGGCGAGCTCCTACAATGAGCAGTTCTTC.

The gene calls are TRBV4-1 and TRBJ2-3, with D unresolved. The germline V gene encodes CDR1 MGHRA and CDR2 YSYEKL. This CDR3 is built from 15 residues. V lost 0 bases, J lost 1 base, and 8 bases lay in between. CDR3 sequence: CASSQDPGGTDTQYF. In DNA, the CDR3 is TGCGCCAGCAGCCAAGATCCGGGTGGCACAGATACGCAGTATTTT.

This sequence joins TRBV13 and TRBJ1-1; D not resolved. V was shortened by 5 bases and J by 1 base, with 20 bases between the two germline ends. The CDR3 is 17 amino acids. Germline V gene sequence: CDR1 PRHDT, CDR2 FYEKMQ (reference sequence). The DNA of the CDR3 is TGTGCCAGCAGCCCCAGTTTCGGGGTGAGTGGGAACACTGAAGCTTTCTTT. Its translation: CASSPSFGVSGNTEAFF. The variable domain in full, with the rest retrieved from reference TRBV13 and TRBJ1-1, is AAGVIQSPRHLIKEKRETATLKCYPIPRHDTVYWYQQGPGQDPQFLISFYEKMQSDKGSIPDRFSAQQFSDYHSELNMSSLELGDSALYFCASSPSFGVSGNTEAFFGQGTRLTVV.

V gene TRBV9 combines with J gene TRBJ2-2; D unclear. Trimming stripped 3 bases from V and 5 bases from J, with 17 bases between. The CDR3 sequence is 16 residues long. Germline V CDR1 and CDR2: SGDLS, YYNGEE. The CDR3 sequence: CASSGGTPALTGELFF. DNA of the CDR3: TGTGCCAGCAGCGGAGGCACCCCAGCCCTTACCGGGGAGCTGTTTTTT.

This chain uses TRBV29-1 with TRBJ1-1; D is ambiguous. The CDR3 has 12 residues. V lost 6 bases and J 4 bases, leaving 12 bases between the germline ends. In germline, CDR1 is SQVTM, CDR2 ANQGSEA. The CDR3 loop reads CSVARPRTEAFF. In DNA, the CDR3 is TGCAGCGTAGCAAGACCACGCACTGAAGCTTTCTTT.

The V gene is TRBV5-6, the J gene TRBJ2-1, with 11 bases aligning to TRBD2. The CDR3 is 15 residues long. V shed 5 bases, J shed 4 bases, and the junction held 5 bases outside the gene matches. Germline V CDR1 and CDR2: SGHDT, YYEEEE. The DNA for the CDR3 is TGTGCCAGCAGTTCGGGACTAGCGGTTTACAATGAGCAGTTCTTC. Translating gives CASSSGLAVYNEQFF.

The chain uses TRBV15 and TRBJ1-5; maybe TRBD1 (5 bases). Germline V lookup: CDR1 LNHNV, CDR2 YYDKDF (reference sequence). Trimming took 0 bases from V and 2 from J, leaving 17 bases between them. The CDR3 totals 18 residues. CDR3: CATSRDSNTGDGNQPQHF. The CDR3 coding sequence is TGTGCCACCAGCAGAGATAGCAATACGGGGGACGGCAATCAGCCCCAGCATTTT.

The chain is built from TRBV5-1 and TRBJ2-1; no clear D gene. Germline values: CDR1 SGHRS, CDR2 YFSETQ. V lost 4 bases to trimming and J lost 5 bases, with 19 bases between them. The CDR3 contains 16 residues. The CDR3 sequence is CASSPGRAASHNEQFF. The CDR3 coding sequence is TGCGCCAGCAGCCCGGGTCGGGCCGCCAGTCACAATGAGCAGTTCTTC.

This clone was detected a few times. CDR3 amino acids: CASSPDSFFNYGYTF. For the CDR3, the DNA is TGTGCCAGCAGCCCCGACAGTTTTTTCAACTATGGCTACACCTTC. The chain combines TRBV3-1 (or the pseudogene TRBV3-2) with TRBJ1-2; D might be TRBD1 (5 bases). V lost 4 bases, J lost 2 bases, and 14 bases lay in between. Germline values: CDR1 LGHDT, CDR2 YNNKEL (reference sequence). CDR3 length: 15 amino acids.

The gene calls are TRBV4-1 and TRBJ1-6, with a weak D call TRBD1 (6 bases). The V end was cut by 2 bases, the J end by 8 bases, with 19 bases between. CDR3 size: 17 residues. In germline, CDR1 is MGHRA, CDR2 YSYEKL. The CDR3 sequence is CASSQQNRQAGDSPLHF. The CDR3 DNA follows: TGCGCCAGCAGCCAACAAAACCGACAGGCAGGGGATTCACCCCTCCACTTT.

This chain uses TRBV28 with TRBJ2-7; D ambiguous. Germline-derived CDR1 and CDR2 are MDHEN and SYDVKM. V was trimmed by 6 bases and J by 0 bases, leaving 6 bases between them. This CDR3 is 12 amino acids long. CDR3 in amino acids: CASSSNSYEQYV. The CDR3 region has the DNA TGTGCCAGCAGCTCCAACTCCTACGAGCAGTACGTC.

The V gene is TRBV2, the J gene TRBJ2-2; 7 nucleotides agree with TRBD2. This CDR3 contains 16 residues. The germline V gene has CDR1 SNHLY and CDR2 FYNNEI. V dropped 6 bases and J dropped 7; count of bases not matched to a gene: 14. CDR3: CASRRRLRRGVGELFF. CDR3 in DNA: TGTGCCAGCAGACGTAGACTACGACGGGGGGTCGGGGAGCTGTTTTTT.